Listed below are T cell receptor beta chains from one sample, sequenced in a study of human CD8 memory T cell subsets. With the 5' RACE reads reprocessed, TCRdb shows one record per CDR3 protein and no DNA. The listing records around 12,000 distinct CDR3 sequences. The sample comprised CD8+ T cells from PBMCs. These receptors were collected from a human donor in good health. The CDR3 runs from the conserved cysteine through the conserved F or W.

TRBV7-9	TRBJ2-7	CASSSNLQAYEQYF
TRBV27	TRBJ2-1	CASSFDPLYNEQFF
TRBV4-3	TRBJ2-7	CASSQGRQGAYEQYF
TRBV28	TRBJ1-1	CASSFPPGFLKGEAFF
TRBV9	TRBJ2-3	CASSAGTSGGPSTDTQYF
TRBV25-1	TRBJ1-4	CASTETNEKLFF
TRBV28	TRBJ2-3	CASSSTSLSSTDTQYF
TRBV28	TRBJ1-2	CASMRGAGYGYTF
TRBV14	TRBJ1-1	CASSQGTGDNTEAFF
TRBV29-1	TRBJ2-1	CSVKTGYNEQFF
TRBV11-3	TRBJ2-1	CASSLVGAENEQFF
TRBV10-3	TRBJ2-3	CAISDATSGSEHQTDTQYF
TRBV5-5	TRBJ1-2	CASRQQENYGYTF
TRBV15	TRBJ2-7	CATSPDGQVYEQYF
TRBV5-5	TRBJ1-2	CASSLGTDNYGYTF
TRBV5-1	TRBJ2-2	CASSDSRVSRPGELFF
TRBV20-1	TRBJ2-7	CSARVGGYEQYF
TRBV7-9	TRBJ2-7	CASSLQDFEQYF